This T cell receptor beta chain was identified in a study of CD8+ T cells in alopecia areata. V gave up 4 bases and J gave up 4 bases, with 16 bases separating them. This CDR3 has 15 amino acids. Germline CDR1 and CDR2: SGHAT and FQNNGV. Extracted from the samples, RNA was reverse transcribed into cDNA to serve as the sequencing template. Assay: immunoSEQ multiplex PCR; the TCRdb copy retains only in-frame clones and omits some. The table shows 150,000 to 200,000 clones, with 45% to 60% occurring only once. Sequencing was carried out using CD4+ T cells sorted from blood. This chain connects TRBV11-2 to TRBJ2-5; D is perhaps TRBD2 (5 bases). This sequence originates from a human donor in good health. CDR3: CASSSGPNRGETQYF. The CDR3 bases are TGTGCCAGCAGCTCAGGACCTAACCGGGGAGAGACCCAGTACTTC.